This passage covers 28 T cell receptor beta chains from one sample sequenced in a study of siplizumab effects on memory and regulatory T cells. Sequencing used immunoSEQ multiplex PCR; TCRdb keeps in-frame clones, though not all of them. The table lists tens of thousands of clones, 96% of them singletons. Sequenced material: naive CD8+ T cells sorted from blood. The receptors stem from a human donor in good health.

The chain uses TRBV7-2 and TRBJ1-3; D gene ambiguous. Per the germline V gene, CDR1 is SGHTA and CDR2 is FQGNSA. The CDR3 extends over 17 amino acids. Trimming left V 1 base short and J 0 bases short, with 13 bases between. The DNA of the CDR3 is TGTGCCAGCAGCTTAGTAACGATTGGCCTCTCTGGAAACACCATATATTTT. Encoded protein: CASSLVTIGLSGNTIYF.

This chain links TRBV4-2 with TRBJ2-6; tentatively, D is TRBD1 or TRBD2 (6 bases each). The CDR3 length is 19 residues. Germline CDR1 is LGHNA and CDR2 is YNFKEQ. V gave up 0 bases and J gave up 2 bases, with 17 bases separating them. CDR3 residues: CASSQDSVLGGAGANVLTF. Here the CDR3 DNA reads TGTGCCAGCAGCCAAGATAGCGTGTTGGGGGGCGCTGGGGCCAACGTCCTGACTTTC.

This clone has just one count. The chain couples TRBV6-5 to TRBJ2-7; D not resolved. With 4 bases removed from V and 0 bases from J, the gap between germline ends came to 7 bases. The CDR3 is 13 residues long. Per germline, CDR1 MNHEY and CDR2 SVGAGI. CDR3 sequence: CASSFGFSYEQYF. In DNA, the CDR3 is TGTGCCAGCAGTTTCGGATTCTCCTACGAGCAGTACTTC.

The chain recombines TRBV7-2 with TRBJ1-5; a possible D gene is TRBD1 (5 bases). V was pared by 5 bases and J by 0 bases, with 11 bases between. Germline values: CDR1 SGHTA, CDR2 FQGNSA. The CDR3 covers 15 residues. The CDR3 DNA follows: TGTGCCAGCAGCCCGGGACTGTATAGCAATCAGCCCCAGCATTTT. It codes for CASSPGLYSNQPQHF.

The CDR3 sequence: CAISDTGGQETQYF. The DNA for the CDR3 is TGTGCCATCAGTGATACGGGGGGCCAAGAGACCCAGTACTTC. The chain has TRBV10-3 and TRBJ2-5; 7 bases align to TRBD2. J lost 1 base, V lost 3 bases, and 2 bases had no gene match. From germline, CDR1 is ENHRY and CDR2 SYGVKD. The CDR3 has 14 amino acids.

The chain is built from TRBV4-1 and TRBJ1-1; D remains unclear. This CDR3 spans 12 amino acids. V was shortened by 7 bases and J by 8 bases, with 14 bases between the two germline ends. In germline, CDR1 is MGHRA, CDR2 YSYEKL. CDR3 DNA: TGCGCCAGCACTCAACTAGCTGGGGAAGCTTTCTTT. Protein product: CASTQLAGEAFF.

The V and J genes are TRBV10-1 and TRBJ2-1; D remains unclear. The V gene's germline CDR1 is WNHNN and CDR2 SYGVQD (reference sequence). This CDR3 is 12 amino acids long. Between the trimmed V and J ends, which lost 1 base and 5 bases, there was a span of 3 bases. In DNA form, the CDR3 reads TGCGCCAGCAGTGAGTATGACAATGAGCAGTTCTTC. This translates into CASSEYDNEQFF.

V and J are TRBV29-1 and TRBJ2-7; D may be TRBD1 (5 bases). There are 13 residues in the CDR3. Germline lookup yields CDR1 SQVTM and CDR2 ANQGSEA. Trimming left V 0 bases short and J 4 bases short, with 10 bases between. The CDR3 DNA sequence: TGCAGCGTTGAAGAGGGCAGGGCGTACGAGCAGTACTTC. Translating it yields CSVEEGRAYEQYF.

The V and J genes are TRBV6-5 and TRBJ1-2; D not resolved. Trimming left V 4 bases short and J 4 bases short, with 16 bases between. The CDR3 is 15 residues long. Germline V gene lookup returns CDR1 MNHEY and CDR2 SVGAGI. The CDR3 bases are TGTGCCAGCAGTTCCCCGGACGGGCAGCTCTATGGCTACACCTTC. This codes for CASSSPDGQLYGYTF.

This chain links TRBV5-4 with TRBJ1-1, with D uncertain. V lost 3 bases and J 6 bases, leaving 9 bases between the germline ends. CDR1 and CDR2 (germline): SGHNT, YYREEE (reference sequence). The CDR3 has 12 amino acids. The CDR3 coding sequence is TGTGCCAGCAGCTCCCAGGTCCCTGAAGCTTTCTTT. Translated: CASSSQVPEAFF.

The chain couples TRBV11-1 to TRBJ2-1, with 10 nucleotides matching TRBD2. J lost 8 bases, V lost 0 bases, and 7 bases had no gene match. This CDR3 region has 16 residues. Looked up from germline, CDR1 is SGHAT and CDR2 is FQDESV (reference sequence). Here the CDR3 DNA reads TGTGCCAGCAGCTTAGCGAAGCGGGGGGGCACGGATGAGCAGTTCTTC. It specifies CASSLAKRGGTDEQFF.

This clone was seen a handful of times. CDR3 coding DNA: TGCGCCAGCAGCCAACAAGGGGTCACCAATCAGCCCCAGCATTTT. Translated, it gives CASSQQGVTNQPQHF. V usage is TRBV4-1 and J usage is TRBJ1-5; D may be TRBD1 (5 bases). The germline gives CDR1 MGHRA, CDR2 YSYEKL. V lost 2 bases, J lost 3 bases, and 11 bases lay in between. The CDR3 is made up of 15 amino acids.

This sequence joins TRBV2 and TRBJ2-7; 9 nucleotides match TRBD1. CDR1 and CDR2 (germline): SNHLY, FYNNEI. The length of the CDR3 is 12 residues. The trim removed 6 bases at V and 6 bases at J, leaving 3 bases unmatched. CDR3 sequence: CASRDRGPEQYF. CDR3 bases: TGTGCCAGCAGGGACAGGGGCCCCGAGCAGTACTTC.

CDR3 in amino acids: CASSVSDSYEQYF. CDR3 coding DNA: TGTGCCAGCAGCGTATCAGACTCCTACGAGCAGTACTTC. The chain is built from TRBV9 and TRBJ2-7; D is unresolved. Deletions cut 1 base from V and 0 bases from J, with 5 bases between. From germline, CDR1 is SGDLS and CDR2 YYNGEE. The CDR3 length is 13 residues.

The V call is TRBV7-9, the J call TRBJ1-3; D gene ambiguous. The CDR3 loop spans 16 amino acids. V was cut by 1 base and J by 0 bases, with 10 bases left in between. Germline-derived CDR1 and CDR2 are SEHNR and FQNEAQ (reference sequence). In nucleotides, the CDR3 is TGTGCCAGCAGCTTAGACGTACGACCCTCTGGAAACACCATATATTTT. Its protein is CASSLDVRPSGNTIYF. Based on the CDR3 plus reference TRBV7-9 and TRBJ1-3, the full variable domain is DTGVSQNPRHKITKRGQNVTFRCDPISEHNRLYWYRQTLGQGPEFLTYFQNEAQLEKSRLLSDRFSAERPKGSFSTLEIQRTEQGDSAMYLCASSLDVRPSGNTIYFGEGSWLTVV.

The rearrangement joins TRBV5-1 to TRBJ2-7; D not certain. V lost 0 bases to trimming and J lost 6 bases, with 4 bases between them. Germline CDR1 SGHRS, CDR2 YFSETQ. This CDR3 has 11 amino acids. CDR3 residues: CASSLVSEQYF. The CDR3 DNA reads as TGCGCCAGCAGCTTGGTCTCCGAGCAGTACTTC.

V usage is TRBV6-6 and J usage is TRBJ2-4, with D perhaps matching TRBD1 or TRBD2 (7 bases each). V lost 4 bases and J 6 bases, leaving 16 bases between the germline ends. Germline V lookup: CDR1 MNHNY, CDR2 SVGAGI (reference sequence). This CDR3 is built from 15 residues. For the CDR3, the DNA is TGTGCCAGCAGTTTGGGGGGGCCAGGGGGAAACATTCAGTACTTC. The encoded protein is CASSLGGPGGNIQYF.

The chain links TRBV27 to TRBJ1-5, with a weak D call TRBD1 (5 bases). Trimming stripped 2 bases from V and 2 bases from J, with 7 bases between. CDR1 and CDR2 (germline): MNHEY, SMNVEV (reference sequence). This CDR3 is 14 amino acids long. CDR3 in amino acids: CASSLGGGNQPQHF. In DNA form, the CDR3 reads TGTGCCAGCAGTTTAGGGGGGGGCAATCAGCCCCAGCATTTT.

The genes are TRBV6-5 and TRBJ1-1, with 8 bases that match TRBD1. CDR1 is MNHEY and CDR2 is SVGAGI in the germline V gene. The length of the CDR3 is 14 residues. Unmatched junction bases numbered 2, after V lost 4 bases and J lost 1 base. This chain's CDR3 is CASSFGTGNTEAFF. CDR3 coding DNA: TGTGCCAGCAGTTTTGGGACAGGGAACACTGAAGCTTTCTTT.

The chain carries TRBV7-2 and TRBJ2-6; D is uncertain. Trimming took off 4 bases at V and 2 bases at J, with 6 bases between the two ends. The CDR3 spans 14 residues. Looked up from germline, CDR1 is SGHTA and CDR2 is FQGNSA. CDR3 DNA sequence: TGTGCCAGCAGCTATGGGGCTGGGGCCAACGTCCTGACTTTC. This codes for CASSYGAGANVLTF.

Written as DNA, the CDR3 is TGTGCCAGCAGCCCCCAGGAGAGAGAGACCCAGTACTTC. Protein sequence: CASSPQERETQYF. The genes are TRBV7-8 and TRBJ2-5; no clear D gene. CDR1 and CDR2 (germline): SGHVS, FQNEAQ. V dropped 5 bases and J dropped 4 bases, with 11 bases sitting between them. There are 13 residues in the CDR3.

The chain recombines TRBV6-5 with TRBJ2-7; D remains ambiguous. Trimming removed 5 bases from V and 1 base from J, with 9 bases in between. Germline V gene lookup returns CDR1 MNHEY and CDR2 SVGAGI. The CDR3 is 13 residues long. The CDR3 DNA reads as TGTGCCAGCAGTCCCTCCGCGTCCTACGAGCAGTACTTC. Translation gives CASSPSASYEQYF.

The chain carries TRBV5-1 and TRBJ1-3, with D tentatively TRBD1 (5 bases). V was trimmed by 4 bases and J by 4 bases, leaving 12 bases between them. The length of the CDR3 is 14 residues. Germline values: CDR1 SGHRS, CDR2 YFSETQ. CDR3: CASSPGTQGNTIYF. The CDR3 DNA reads TGCGCCAGCAGCCCGGGGACCCAGGGAAACACCATATATTTT.

The CDR3: CASSLGTEQYF. The DNA for the CDR3 is TGTGCCAGCAGTTTAGGGACCGAGCAGTACTTC. The chain employs TRBV28 and TRBJ2-7; D may match TRBD1 or TRBD2 (5 bases each). CDR3 length equals 11 residues. V was trimmed by 2 bases and J by 6 bases, leaving 5 bases between them. Germline V gene data show CDR1 as MDHEN and CDR2 as SYDVKM. Complete variable domain (other parts from reference TRBV28 and TRBJ2-7): DVKVTQSSRYLVKRTGEKVFLECVQDMDHENMFWYRQDPGLGLRLIYFSYDVKMKEKGDIPEGYSVSREKKERFSLILESASTNQTSMYLCASSLGTEQYFGPGTRLTVT.

V and J are TRBV13 and TRBJ2-1, with 8 bases aligning to TRBD2. Per the germline V gene, CDR1 is PRHDT and CDR2 is FYEKMQ (reference sequence). The CDR3 consists of 12 residues. V lost 5 bases, J lost 10 bases, and 4 bases stayed unmatched. This CDR3 is CASSPGGFEQFF. The CDR3 DNA reads as TGTGCCAGCAGCCCGGGGGGGTTCGAGCAGTTCTTC.

This clone was counted once. The chain uses TRBV7-2 and TRBJ2-1, with TRBD1 identical over 7 bases. The CDR3 sequence is 16 residues long. Germline trimming cut 2 bases from V and 2 bases from J; bases unmatched to any gene: 6. Germline values: CDR1 SGHTA, CDR2 FQGNSA. This CDR3 is CASSLITGAPYNEQFF. CDR3 nucleotides: TGTGCCAGCAGCTTAATAACAGGGGCCCCCTACAATGAGCAGTTCTTC.

Only one count was recorded for this clone. This rearrangement joins TRBV28 to TRBJ1-4; 7 nucleotides agree with TRBD1. Per germline, CDR1 MDHEN and CDR2 SYDVKM. V gave up 3 bases and J gave up 0 bases; unmatched junction bases: 13. This CDR3 has 19 residues. The CDR3 is CASSFPQGVITATNEKLFF. In DNA form, the CDR3 reads TGTGCCAGCAGTTTTCCCCAGGGGGTCATTACTGCAACTAATGAAAAACTGTTTTTT.

The sample holds a few counts of this clone. The V and J genes are TRBV19 and TRBJ1-1; D is uncertain. The V end was cut by 5 bases, the J end by 6 bases, with 22 bases between. This CDR3 comprises 16 residues. Germline V gene sequence: CDR1 LNHDA, CDR2 SQIVND (reference sequence). In DNA, the CDR3 is TGTGCCAGTAGTCCCCTCGTTTCGGGGTTCGGGGCTGAAGCTTTCTTT. Translated, it gives CASSPLVSGFGAEAFF.